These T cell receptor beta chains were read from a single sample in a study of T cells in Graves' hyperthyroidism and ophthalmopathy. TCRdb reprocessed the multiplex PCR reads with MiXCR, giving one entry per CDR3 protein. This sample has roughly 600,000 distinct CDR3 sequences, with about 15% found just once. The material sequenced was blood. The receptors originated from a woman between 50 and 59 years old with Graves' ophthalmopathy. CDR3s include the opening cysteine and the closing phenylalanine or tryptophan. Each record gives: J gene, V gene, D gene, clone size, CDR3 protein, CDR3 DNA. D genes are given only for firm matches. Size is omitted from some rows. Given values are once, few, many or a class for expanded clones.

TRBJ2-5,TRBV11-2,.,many,CASSLVHRVGAVPGETQYF,TGTGCCAGCAGCTTAGTGCATCGGGTTGGAGCGGTGCCAGGGGAGACCCAGTACTTC
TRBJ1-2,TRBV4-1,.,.,CASSQVIIFRGYTF,TGCGCCAGCAGCCAAGTAATAATCTTTAGGGGCTACACCTTC
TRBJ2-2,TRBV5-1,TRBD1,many,CASSLAGPGQINTGELFF,TGCGCCAGCAGCTTGGCAGGACCGGGACAGATTAACACCGGGGAGCTGTTTTTT
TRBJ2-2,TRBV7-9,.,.,CASSLVAQSNTGELFF,TGTGCCAGCAGCTTAGTCGCTCAATCGAACACCGGGGAGCTGTTTTTT
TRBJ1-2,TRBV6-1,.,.,CASSEGNANYGYTF,TGTGCCAGCAGTGAAGGGAATGCTAACTATGGCTACACCTTC
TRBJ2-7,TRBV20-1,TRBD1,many,CSARAPQGPFYEQYF,TGCAGTGCTAGAGCCCCACAGGGGCCGTTTTACGAGCAGTACTTC
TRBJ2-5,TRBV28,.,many,CASSHPPTGPRLTQYF,TGTGCCAGCAGTCACCCTCCGACGGGCCCCAGGTTGACCCAGTACTTC
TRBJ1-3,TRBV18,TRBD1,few,CASSSGQVTGNTIYF,TGTGCCAGCTCAAGCGGACAGGTTACTGGAAACACCATATATTTT
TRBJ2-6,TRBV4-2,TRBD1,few,CASSHRTGQGRAGANVLTF,TGTGCCAGCAGCCACAGAACGGGACAGGGTAGGGCTGGGGCCAACGTCCTGACTTTC
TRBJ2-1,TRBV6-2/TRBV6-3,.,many,CASSYSAYNEQFF,TGTGCCAGCAGTTACTCGGCGTACAATGAGCAGTTCTTC
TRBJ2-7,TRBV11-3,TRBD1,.,CATRTGTGTYEQYF,TGTGCCACACGAACAGGGACAGGGACCTACGAGCAGTACTTC
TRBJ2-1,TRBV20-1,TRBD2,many,CSARDGLAGGGEQFF,TGCAGTGCTAGAGATGGACTAGCGGGAGGGGGTGAGCAGTTCTTC
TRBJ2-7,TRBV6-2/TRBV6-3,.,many,CASSYQYEQYF,TGTGCCAGCAGTTACCAGTACGAGCAGTACTTC
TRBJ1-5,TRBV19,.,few,CASTRGGMGQPQHF,TGTGCCAGTACGAGGGGGGGAATGGGTCAGCCCCAGCATTTT
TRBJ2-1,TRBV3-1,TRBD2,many,CASSQGTSGRGNEQFF,TGTGCCAGCAGCCAAGGGACTAGCGGGAGGGGAAATGAGCAGTTCTTC
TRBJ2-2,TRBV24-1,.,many,CATGSGVENTGELFF,TGTGCCACCGGATCCGGGGTGGAGAACACCGGGGAGCTGTTTTTT
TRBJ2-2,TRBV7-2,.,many,CASSLVPGELFF,TGTGCCAGCAGCTTAGTCCCCGGGGAGCTGTTTTTT
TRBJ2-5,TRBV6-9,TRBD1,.,CASSYSRGRGSQETQYF,TGTGCCAGCAGTTATTCGAGGGGGCGAGGGAGTCAAGAGACCCAGTACTTC
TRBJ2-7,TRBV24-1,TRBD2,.,CATPGLAGSPYEQYF,TGTGCCACCCCTGGACTAGCGGGGTCCCCCTACGAGCAGTACTTC
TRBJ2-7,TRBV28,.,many,CASSQRLEFYEQYF,TGTGCCAGCAGCCAACGTTTAGAGTTCTACGAGCAGTACTTC
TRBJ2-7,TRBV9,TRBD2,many,CASSRLAGWDEQYF,TGTGCCAGCAGTCGGCTAGCGGGTTGGGACGAGCAGTACTTC
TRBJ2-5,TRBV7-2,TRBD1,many,CASSFEKGTELQETQYF,TGTGCCAGCAGCTTTGAAAAAGGGACAGAACTCCAAGAGACCCAGTACTTC
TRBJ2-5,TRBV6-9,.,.,CASSYPRDGQETQYF,TGTGCCAGCAGTTACCCCCGGGACGGCCAAGAGACCCAGTACTTC
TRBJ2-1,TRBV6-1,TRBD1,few,CASSRDRGFYNEQFF,TGTGCCAGCAGCCGGGACAGGGGGTTCTACAATGAGCAGTTCTTC
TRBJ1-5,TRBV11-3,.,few,CASSLGSRQPQHF,TGTGCCAGCAGCTTAGGAAGTCGTCAGCCCCAGCATTTT
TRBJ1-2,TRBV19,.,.,CASSINDGNYGYTF,TGTGCCAGTAGTATCAACGACGGAAACTATGGCTACACCTTC
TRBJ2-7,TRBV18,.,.,CASSVGQSANYEQYF,TGTGCCAGCTCAGTCGGACAGTCCGCAAACTACGAGCAGTACTTC
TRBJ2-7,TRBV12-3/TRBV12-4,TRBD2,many,CASSEPGLADYEQYF,TGTGCCAGCAGTGAGCCGGGACTAGCGGACTACGAGCAGTACTTC
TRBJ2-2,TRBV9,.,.,CASSAQTGPNTGELFF,TGTGCCAGCAGCGCTCAAACGGGCCCGAACACCGGGGAGCTGTTTTTT
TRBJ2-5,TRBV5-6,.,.,CASSLKVLQETQYF,TGTGCCAGCAGCTTGAAGGTGCTCCAAGAGACCCAGTACTTC
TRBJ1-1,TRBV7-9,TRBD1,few,CASSPQGVSTEAFF,TGTGCCAGCAGCCCCCAGGGGGTTAGCACTGAAGCTTTCTTT
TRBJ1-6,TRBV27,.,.,CASTLPSPLHF,TGTGCCAGCACCCTTCCCTCACCCCTCCACTTT
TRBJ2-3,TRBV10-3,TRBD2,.,CATNSGMTQYF,TGTGCCACAAATAGCGGGATGACGCAGTATTTT
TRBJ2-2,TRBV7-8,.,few,CASRYKNTGELFF,TGTGCCAGCAGATATAAAAACACCGGGGAGCTGTTTTTT
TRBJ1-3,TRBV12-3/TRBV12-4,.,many,CAGGNWGAGNTIYF,TGTGCCGGGGGAAATTGGGGGGCTGGAAACACCATATATTTT
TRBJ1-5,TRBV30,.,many,CAWSVPNEQPQHF,TGTGCCTGGAGTGTACCTAACGAGCAGCCCCAGCATTTT
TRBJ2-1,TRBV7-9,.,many,CASRSSRNEQFF,TGTGCCAGCAGGTCTAGTCGTAATGAGCAGTTCTTC
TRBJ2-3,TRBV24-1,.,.,CATSRAGPGVDTQYF,TGTGCCACCAGCAGGGCGGGACCTGGCGTAGATACGCAGTATTTT
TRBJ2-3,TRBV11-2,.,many,CASSLATPGFTDTQYF,TGTGCCAGCAGCTTAGCGACCCCCGGGTTCACAGATACGCAGTATTTT
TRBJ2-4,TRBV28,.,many,CASSSVGKNIQYF,TGTGCCAGCAGTTCCGTTGGCAAAAACATTCAGTACTTC
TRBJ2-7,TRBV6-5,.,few,CASSYFQDEQYF,TGTGCCAGCAGTTACTTTCAAGACGAGCAGTACTTC
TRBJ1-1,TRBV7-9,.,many,CASSSAGYTEAFF,TGTGCCAGCAGCTCTGCAGGATACACTGAAGCTTTCTTT
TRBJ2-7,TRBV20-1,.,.,CSARDMSVATGPYEQCF,TGCAGTGCTAGAGATATGTCTGTGGCGACGGGGCCCTACGAGCAGTGCTTC
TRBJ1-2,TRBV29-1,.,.,CSVEGYNRNYGYTF,TGCAGCGTTGAAGGTTATAACAGGAACTATGGCTACACCTTC
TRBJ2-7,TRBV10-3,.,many,CAISEPERGAYEQYF,TGTGCCATCAGTGAGCCCGAGAGAGGGGCCTACGAGCAGTACTTC